Listed below are T cell receptor beta chains from one sample, sequenced in a study of cytotoxic CD8 clonotypes in ibrutinib-treated CLL. Clones were sequenced by immunoSEQ multiplex PCR, and TCRdb holds only the in-frame ones, with some missing. This table holds approximately 330,000 clones, 70% to 80% found once. The sample consisted of PBMCs, taken before ibrutinib treatment. These receptor sequences come from a human donor with chronic lymphocytic leukemia. Both conserved end residues are part of each CDR3. A D gene is named only where the DNA matches it firmly. Not every row has a clone size; where given, it reads once, few, many or a size class.

D gene	V gene	clone size	J gene	CDR3 length	CDR3 protein	CDR3 DNA
NA	TRBV27	once	TRBJ1-1	13	CASTTVGQTEAFF	TGTGCCAGCACCACTGTTGGTCAAACTGAAGCTTTCTTT
NA	TRBV28	NA	TRBJ2-3	14	CASSLGLGTDTQYF	TGTGCCAGCAGTCTCGGACTTGGCACAGATACGCAGTATTTT
TRBD1	TRBV7-2	NA	TRBJ2-5	15	CASTQLGTDQETQYF	TGTGCCAGCACCCAACTAGGGACAGACCAAGAGACCCAGTACTTC
NA	TRBV11-2	NA	TRBJ1-3	15	CASSSGRDVGNTIYF	TGTGCCAGCAGCTCTGGCCGGGACGTTGGAAACACCATATATTTT
NA	TRBV7-6	NA	TRBJ2-7	15	CASSSLTDGAAGQYF	TGTGCCAGCAGCTCGTTGACGGACGGCGCAGCCGGGCAGTACTTC
NA	TRBV2	NA	TRBJ2-7	14	CASKTGESSYEQYF	TGTGCCAGCAAAACGGGCGAGAGCTCCTACGAGCAGTACTTC
NA	TRBV2	few	TRBJ1-2	12	CASIQLNYGYTF	TGTGCCAGCATACAGCTAAACTATGGCTACACCTTC
TRBD2	TRBV28	NA	TRBJ2-5	15	CASSFVSGAQETQYF	TGTGCCAGCAGTTTTGTTAGCGGGGCGCAAGAGACCCAGTACTTC
NA	TRBV29-1	NA	TRBJ1-1	15	CSVEGRPGTNTEAFF	TGCAGCGTTGAAGGTCGGCCGGGTACGAACACTGAAGCTTTCTTT
NA	TRBV6-1	NA	TRBJ2-7	12	CASSSLLYEQYF	TGTGCCAGCAGTAGCTTACTCTACGAGCAGTACTTC